The 30 T cell receptor beta chains reported below all come from one sample, sequenced in a study of blood T cell repertoires in COVID-19. Repertoires were generated with immunoSEQ multiplex PCR, while TCRdb's copy carries only in-frame clones and drops some. The repertoire has about 89,000 clones, around 93% of them found once; the top ten carry under 2.5%. Source material: peripheral blood. The receptors were gathered from a human donor with active COVID-19. The donor label of this sample is uncertain.

J is TRBJ2-1 and V is TRBV7-2; perhaps TRBD2 as D (7 bases). Germline CDR1 SGHTA, CDR2 FQGNSA. With 1 base removed from V and 8 bases from J, the gap between germline ends came to 12 bases. This CDR3 region has 14 residues. CDR3 sequence reads: CASSLVGGRDEQFF. Here the CDR3 DNA reads TGTGCCAGCAGCTTAGTGGGGGGGCGCGATGAGCAGTTCTTC. The complete variable domain, with remaining parts taken from reference TRBV7-2 and TRBJ2-1, reads GAGVSQSPSNKVTEKGKDVELRCDPISGHTALYWYRQSLGQGLEFLIYFQGNSAPDKSGLPSDRFSAERTGGSVSTLTIQRTQQEDSAVYLCASSLVGGRDEQFFGPGTRLTVL.

The rearrangement links TRBV14 to TRBJ2-7, with no clear D. CDR3 length: 13 residues. Germline loops: CDR1 SGHDN, CDR2 FVKESK. Deletions cut 4 bases from V and 7 bases from J, with 14 bases between. DNA for the CDR3: TGTGCCAGCAGCCCGGCCTTTACGAGGGAGCAGTACTTC. Translating it yields CASSPAFTREQYF.

V usage is TRBV6-5 and J usage is TRBJ1-5; 7 bases are a match to TRBD1. V shed 5 bases and J 6 bases; nucleotides not matched to a gene: 7. Germline assignment: CDR1 MNHEY and CDR2 SVGAGI. This CDR3 is 14 amino acids long. The CDR3 sequence: CASSTDREGQPQHF. CDR3 DNA: TGTGCCAGCAGTACCGACAGGGAAGGTCAGCCCCAGCATTTT.

The rearrangement links TRBV5-1 to TRBJ2-7; tentative D call: TRBD2 (5 bases). This CDR3 region has 15 residues. Germline V gives CDR1 SGHRS, CDR2 YFSETQ. V was trimmed by 0 bases and J by 2 bases, leaving 12 bases between them. CDR3 bases: TGCGCCAGCAGCTTGGGTCCCGGGGTTCCCTACGAGCAGTACTTC. Amino acid sequence: CASSLGPGVPYEQYF.

The rearrangement joins TRBV10-1 to TRBJ1-2; 9 nucleotides align to TRBD1. Losses at the gene ends were 2 bases for V and 6 bases for J; bases not matched to a gene: 1. There are 13 residues in the CDR3. Germline CDR1 is WNHNN and CDR2 is SYGVQD (reference sequence). For the CDR3, the DNA is TGCGCCAGCAGTGAGGGACAGGGGAATGGCTACACCTTC. This sequence encodes CASSEGQGNGYTF.

This chain connects TRBV7-2 to TRBJ2-7; D might be TRBD2 (7 bases). CDR3 size: 15 residues. Per germline, CDR1 SGHTA and CDR2 FQGNSA. V was shortened by 3 bases and J by 2 bases, with 14 bases between the two germline ends. This chain's CDR3 is CASSFAAGAAYEQYF. In DNA, the CDR3 is TGTGCCAGCAGCTTTGCGGCGGGGGCAGCCTACGAGCAGTACTTC.

CDR3 DNA sequence: TGTGCCACCAGTGACCGGGACAGGGATTCAGATACGCAGTATTTT. Its translation: CATSDRDRDSDTQYF. The rearrangement joins TRBV24-1 to TRBJ2-3, with 9 bases aligning to TRBD1. V lost 4 bases, J lost 4 bases, and 5 bases stayed unmatched. In germline, CDR1 is KGHDR, CDR2 SFDVKD. CDR3 length equals 15 residues.

The table lists this clone with a count of one. The chain combines TRBV7-9 with TRBJ2-1; 10 positions match TRBD2. The CDR3 loop spans 13 amino acids. Germline V gives CDR1 SEHNR, CDR2 FQNEAQ (reference sequence). Trimming removed 8 bases from V and 8 bases from J; junction bases left unmatched: 6. CDR3 in DNA: TGTGCCAGCCTGGGACTAGCGTTGGATGAGCAGTTCTTC. It codes for CASLGLALDEQFF. Full variable domain (missing parts from reference TRBV7-9 and TRBJ2-1): DTGVSQNPRHKITKRGQNVTFRCDPISEHNRLYWYRQTLGQGPEFLTYFQNEAQLEKSRLLSDRFSAERPKGSFSTLEIQRTEQGDSAMYLCASLGLALDEQFFGPGTRLTVL.

This clone was counted a single time. The chain uses TRBV5-6 and TRBJ2-3, with 7 bases aligning to TRBD2. The CDR3 consists of 15 residues. CDR1 is SGHDT, CDR2 YYEEEE, per germline. Germline trimming cut 3 bases from V and 7 bases from J; bases unmatched to any gene: 11. For the CDR3, the DNA is TGTGCCAGCAGCTCCCCCCGGGACTACTATTATACGCAGTATTTT. Amino acids: CASSSPRDYYYTQYF.

This clone was recorded once. The chain links TRBV9 to TRBJ2-7, with a weak D call TRBD2 (7 bases). The germline gives CDR1 SGDLS, CDR2 YYNGEE. Between the trimmed V and J ends, which lost 2 bases and 4 bases, there was a span of 13 bases. This CDR3 is built from 14 residues. The CDR3 DNA reads as TGTGCCAGCAGCGTGTGGGAGGGGGGTTACGAGCAGTACTTC. Protein product: CASSVWEGGYEQYF.

The sample holds a few counts of this clone. The CDR3 DNA follows: TGTGCCAGCAGTCGGACAGCCAGCTCCTACGAGCAGTACTTC. Translating it yields CASSRTASSYEQYF. The rearrangement uses TRBV6-6 and TRBJ2-7; perhaps TRBD1 as D (6 bases). The CDR3 has 14 amino acids. Trimming removed 5 bases at V and 0 bases at J, with 11 bases between. CDR1 and CDR2 from the germline V gene are MNHNY and SVGAGI (reference sequence).

In this sample, this clone turned up a few times. The chain links TRBV10-2 to TRBJ1-1; D unclear. This CDR3 region has 13 residues. The germline V and J ends were trimmed by 7 bases and 1 base, with 10 bases remaining between them. Germline V gives CDR1 WSHSY, CDR2 SAAADI. CDR3 nucleotides: TGCGCCAGCAAAAACAGTCCGAACACTGAAGCTTTCTTT. Translating gives CASKNSPNTEAFF.

V gene TRBV5-1 combines with J gene TRBJ1-3, with D possibly TRBD1 on 5 matching bases. Trimming cost V 4 bases and J 7 bases, with 15 bases left between them. The V gene's germline CDR1 is SGHRS and CDR2 YFSETQ. CDR3 size: 14 residues. DNA of the CDR3: TGCGCCAGCAGCAATTTAGGGGAAGGGAACACCATATATTTT. Translation gives CASSNLGEGNTIYF. Using reference TRBV5-1 and TRBJ1-3 for the parts outside the CDR3, the full variable domain is KAGVTQTPRYLIKTRGQQVTLSCSPISGHRSVSWYQQTPGQGLQFLFEYFSETQRNKGNFPGRFSGRQFSNSRSEMNVSTLELGDSALYLCASSNLGEGNTIYFGEGSWLTVV.

This chain uses TRBV7-2 with TRBJ2-3; TRBD1 is a possible D gene (6 bases). Germline-derived CDR1 and CDR2 are SGHTA and FQGNSA. Trimming took 5 bases from V and 3 from J, leaving 15 bases between them. This CDR3 is 15 amino acids long. CDR3: CASSPQGFSTDTQYF. In DNA form, the CDR3 reads TGTGCCAGCAGCCCTCAGGGGTTTTCAACAGATACGCAGTATTTT.

The chain employs TRBV6-5 and TRBJ2-2; D ambiguous. The CDR3 loop spans 13 amino acids. V lost 7 bases to trimming and J lost 6 bases, with 12 bases between them. CDR1 MNHEY and CDR2 SVGAGI come from the germline V gene. The CDR3, as DNA: TGTGCCAGCACCATACAGAGATCCGGGGAGCTGTTTTTT. This codes for CASTIQRSGELFF.

CDR3 nucleotide sequence: TGTGCCAGCAGTTCAGGGTACACTGAAGCTTTCTTT. Its translation: CASSSGYTEAFF. The rearrangement links TRBV28 to TRBJ1-1; D may be TRBD1 (5 bases). The germline CDR1 and CDR2 sequences are MDHEN and SYDVKM. Trimming removed 4 bases at V and 3 bases at J, with 6 bases between. The CDR3 totals 12 residues.

V gene TRBV7-3 combines with J gene TRBJ2-1; 8 bases match TRBD2. V shed 4 bases and J 3 bases; nucleotides not matched to a gene: 5. The CDR3 has 15 residues. CDR1 and CDR2 from the germline V gene are SGHTA and FQGTGA. The CDR3 sequence is CASSSSAGDYNEQFF. The CDR3 DNA follows: TGTGCCAGCAGCTCGTCAGCGGGGGACTACAATGAGCAGTTCTTC.

This chain joins TRBV20-1 and TRBJ2-7, with D perhaps TRBD2 (6 bases). Trimming took off 1 base at V and 7 bases at J, with 8 bases between the two ends. The germline V gene encodes CDR1 DFQATT and CDR2 SNEGSKA (reference sequence). This CDR3 comprises 11 residues. CDR3 region: CSARAGGEQYF. CDR3 nucleotides: TGCAGTGCTAGAGCCGGGGGAGAGCAGTACTTC.

This clone appeared once. For the CDR3, the DNA is TGTGCCAGCAGTGAACTACAGGGGAAATCTGTTGGCTACACCTTC. This translates into CASSELQGKSVGYTF. The chain employs TRBV28 and TRBJ1-2, with 7 bases matching TRBD1. CDR1 is MDHEN and CDR2 is SYDVKM in the germline V gene. V shed 5 bases, J shed 7 bases, and the junction held 13 bases outside the gene matches. CDR3 length: 15 residues.

The chain combines TRBV7-2 with TRBJ2-1; maybe TRBD2 (7 bases). V dropped 5 bases and J dropped 4 bases, with 18 bases sitting between them. The length of the CDR3 is 16 residues. The V gene's germline CDR1 is SGHTA and CDR2 FQGNSA. The CDR3 region has the DNA TGTGCCAGCAGCCCAAGGGGGGGGGAGAAGTACAATGAGCAGTTCTTC. Amino acid sequence: CASSPRGGEKYNEQFF.

The V and J genes are TRBV6-5 and TRBJ2-7, with 7 bases fitting TRBD1. The V gene's germline CDR1 is MNHEY and CDR2 SVGAGI. With V trimmed by 2 bases and J by 2 bases, 3 bases remained unmatched. This CDR3 contains 14 residues. The CDR3 loop is CASSYRGGPYEQYF. In nucleotides, the CDR3 is TGTGCCAGCAGTTACAGAGGGGGCCCCTACGAGCAGTACTTC.

This clone was seen only once. This chain joins TRBV3-1 (or the pseudogene TRBV3-2) and TRBJ2-4; perhaps TRBD2 as D (6 bases). Germline V CDR1 and CDR2: LGHDT, YNNKEL (reference sequence). This CDR3 region has 15 residues. V lost 0 bases, J lost 6 bases, and 12 bases lay in between. The CDR3 DNA is TGTGCCAGCAGCCAAGATGGAACGGGGGTAAACATTCAGTACTTC. Protein: CASSQDGTGVNIQYF.

The V and J genes are TRBV3-1 (or the pseudogene TRBV3-2) and TRBJ2-5, with a possible D match to TRBD2 (6 bases). This CDR3 spans 15 amino acids. Germline V gives CDR1 LGHDT, CDR2 YNNKEL (reference sequence). The V gene lost 0 bases and the J gene lost 11 bases, with 19 bases spanning the gap. The DNA of the CDR3 is TGTGCCAGCAGCCAAGATCGGAGGGAACTCCCTTATCAGTACTTC. Translation gives CASSQDRRELPYQYF.

CDR3 in DNA: TGTGCCAGCAGCTTGTCCAGGGTCGCCAATCAGCCCCAGCATTTT. Translating gives CASSLSRVANQPQHF. This chain uses TRBV5-5 with TRBJ1-5; D is possibly TRBD1 (5 bases). The V gene's germline CDR1 is SGHKS and CDR2 YYEKEE (reference sequence). The germline V and J ends were trimmed by 1 base and 3 bases, with 11 bases remaining between them. CDR3 size: 15 residues.

The CDR3 DNA reads TGTGCCAGCAGCTTGGTGGGGGACAGGGATTACGAGCAGTACTTC. It is translated as CASSLVGDRDYEQYF. The rearrangement links TRBV5-5 to TRBJ2-7, with TRBD1 matching over 9 bases. This CDR3 region has 15 residues. V lost 0 bases to trimming and J lost 4 bases; unmatched junction nucleotides: 5. Germline V gene data show CDR1 as SGHKS and CDR2 as YYEKEE (reference sequence).

This chain uses TRBV5-8 with TRBJ2-2, with D unclear. Trimming left V 0 bases short and J 5 bases short, with 8 bases between. Germline V gene data show CDR1 as SGHTS and CDR2 as YDEGEE. The CDR3 contains 14 residues. The CDR3 nucleotides read TGTGCCAGCAGCTTGGATTTTGAGACCGGGGAGCTGTTTTTT. The encoded protein is CASSLDFETGELFF.

V is TRBV4-3 and J is TRBJ2-2; D uncertain. The CDR3 spans 15 residues. Germline-derived CDR1 and CDR2 are LGHNA and YSLEER. Trimming shortened V by 1 base and J by 4 bases, and 10 bases separated the two germline ends. CDR3 in DNA: TGCGCCAGCAGCCAAGCCCTCCCGGGCACCGGGGAGCTGTTTTTT. It translates to CASSQALPGTGELFF.

The rearrangement links TRBV19 to TRBJ2-4; 9 bases agree with TRBD2. CDR3 length: 15 amino acids. The V and J ends lost 3 bases and 2 bases, in that order; junction bases with no gene match: 2. CDR1 is LNHDA and CDR2 is SQIVND in the germline V gene (reference sequence). CDR3 protein: CASSIAGGPKNIQYF. The DNA of the CDR3 is TGTGCCAGTAGTATTGCGGGGGGGCCCAAAAACATTCAGTACTTC.

This chain joins TRBV28 and TRBJ2-7, with D possibly being TRBD1 (6 bases). Trimming took off 9 bases at V and 3 bases at J, with 15 bases between the two ends. CDR3 length: 13 residues. Germline loops: CDR1 MDHEN, CDR2 SYDVKM. CDR3 DNA sequence: TGTGCCAGTCGCGCAGGGGTCAACTACGAGCAGTACTTC. It codes for CASRAGVNYEQYF.

V usage is TRBV11-3 and J usage is TRBJ2-3; TRBD1 aligns across 9 bases. The ends lost 5 bases at V and 3 bases at J; junction bases unmatched: 6. The germline V gene encodes CDR1 SGHNT and CDR2 YENEEA. The CDR3 loop spans 15 amino acids. CDR3 sequence reads: CASSDNRGQTDTQYF. DNA for the CDR3: TGTGCCAGCAGCGATAACAGGGGGCAGACAGATACGCAGTATTTT.